This T cell receptor (beta chain) was identified in a study of technical replicates of blood from a few donors. Clones were read by immunoSEQ multiplex PCR, and TCRdb kept only the in-frame ones, dropping some. Altogether approximately 73,000 clones are present, approximately 96% being singletons, with the ten largest covering roughly 0.35%. The CDR3 is 16 residues long. Germline CDR1 reads MGHRA; CDR2 reads YSYEKL. Trimming took off 3 bases at V and 4 bases at J, with 19 bases between the two ends. This sequence originates from a human donor in good health. The chain uses TRBV4-1 and TRBJ2-7; no reliable D call. Sample: T cells isolated from PBMCs. The CDR3 loop is CASSHIPGQRPYEQYF. The CDR3 DNA reads as TGCGCCAGCAGCCACATCCCGGGTCAGCGACCGTACGAGCAGTACTTC.